This T cell receptor (beta chain) originates from a study of CD8+ T cells in alopecia areata. Overall study: Those treated were given oral tofacitinib at 5 to 10 mg twice daily. Study results and limitations: Lesional tissue from the scalp (especially in alopecia totalis/universalis) showed higher clonality than normal scalp.

The CDR3 has 16 amino acids. Germline assignment: CDR1 SGHRS and CDR2 YFSETQ. Trimming cost V 0 bases and J 5 bases, with 15 bases left between them. Notes on this clone: Its antigen remains unknown.

Treatment of the sample: oral pan-JAK inhibitor, 5-10 mg twice daily. Investigators sorted PBMCs to obtain both CD4+ and CD8+ T cells. Extracted RNA was reverse transcribed, and the resulting cDNA served as sequencing template. Measured with immunoSEQ multiplex PCR; TCRdb has only the in-frame clones, and not every one. The data show 150,000 to 200,000 clones, about 55% seen once. The material was CD8+ T cells sorted from blood, obtained at week 24, from a patient treated with tofacitinib. This sequence originates from a human donor with alopecia areata. The chain uses TRBV5-1 and TRBJ2-1; D is perhaps TRBD1 or TRBD2 (5 bases each). CDR3 protein: CASSLAEGTHDNEQFF. The CDR3 DNA follows: TGCGCCAGCAGCTTGGCCGAAGGGACGCACGACAATGAGCAGTTCTTC.